This T cell receptor (beta chain) was retrieved from a study of T cell responses to AZD1222 COVID-19 vaccine. Findings and limits, study-wide: Only six individuals given AZD1222 were seropositive at baseline. Most donors were white British and more were female, and clonal diversity was possibly underestimated. After two AZD1222 doses, spike-specific TCR breadth and depth rose versus day 0. Among spike-specific TCRs, nearly half reportedly target unmutated variant regions.

Measured with immunoSEQ multiplex PCR; TCRdb has only the in-frame clones, and not every one. Among about 140,000 clones listed, roughly 90% were seen once. The CDR3 extends over 15 amino acids. V lost 1 base and J 0 bases, leaving 6 bases between the germline ends. Germline assignment: CDR1 SGHNT and CDR2 YENEEA. As for this clone: Its target is not known.

This TCR was recovered from an adult who received the AZD1222 COVID-19 vaccine. Sequenced material: peripheral blood, taken 28 days after the second AZD1222 dose. The rearrangement uses TRBV11-3 and TRBJ2-2; D gene unclear. The CDR3 DNA follows: TGTGCCAGCAGCTTAGCCTATACGAACACCGGGGAGCTGTTTTTT. This gives the protein CASSLAYTNTGELFF.